Presented here are 14 T cell receptor beta chains from one specimen sequenced in a study of long-term antiretroviral therapy in people with HIV. Version v3.0 of the immunoSEQ assay ran at survey level. The table came from immunoSEQ multiplex PCR; TCRdb's copy has only in-frame clones and leaves some out. The repertoire holds about 33,000 clones, with over 70% as singletons. The starting material was unsorted PBMCs, obtained 3.1 years after starting antiretroviral therapy. These receptors were obtained from a woman aged 45-65 years with HIV.

In DNA form, the CDR3 reads TGTGCCAGCAGTTACTCGGGGGGCCCGGAGCTGTTTTTT. Amino acids: CASSYSGGPELFF. The gene calls are TRBV6-5 and TRBJ2-2; D is possibly TRBD1 or TRBD2 (6 bases each). Germline V gene lookup returns CDR1 MNHEY and CDR2 SVGAGI. With 0 bases removed from V and 10 bases from J, the gap between germline ends came to 9 bases. This CDR3 contains 13 residues.

This clone was counted a few times. This CDR3 reads CASSQAQGEQYF. CDR3 in DNA: TGCGCCAGCAGCCAGGCACAGGGGGAGCAGTACTTC. The rearrangement links TRBV4-1 to TRBJ2-7, with TRBD1 matching over 7 bases. After removal of 3 bases from V and 7 bases from J, the junction contained 3 bases not matched to a gene. CDR1 and CDR2 (germline): MGHRA, YSYEKL. CDR3 length equals 12 residues.

The J gene is TRBJ2-7, the V gene TRBV10-1; D possibly corresponds to TRBD2 (6 bases). This CDR3 has 15 residues. Trimming cost V 0 bases and J 2 bases, with 11 bases left between them. CDR1 and CDR2 from the germline V gene are WNHNN and SYGVQD (reference sequence). The CDR3 loop reads CASSESKEGAYEQYV. The CDR3 nucleotides are TGCGCCAGCAGTGAGTCGAAGGAGGGTGCCTACGAGCAGTACGTC.

The rearrangement links TRBV27 to TRBJ2-7, with TRBD2 identical over 9 bases. Germline values: CDR1 MNHEY, CDR2 SMNVEV (reference sequence). The CDR3 is 15 residues long. Trimming removed 6 bases from V and 3 bases from J; junction bases left unmatched: 9. The CDR3, as DNA: TGTGCCAGCAGGTTAGCGGGGGAATGGGGCTACGAGCAGTACTTC. Protein: CASRLAGEWGYEQYF.

This clone was seen a few times. The rearrangement links TRBV19 to TRBJ2-3, with TRBD2 identical over 11 bases. With V trimmed by 7 bases and J by 6 bases, 12 bases remained unmatched. The germline CDR1 and CDR2 sequences are LNHDA and SQIVND (reference sequence). This CDR3 contains 16 residues. As DNA, the CDR3 is TGTGCCAGTACCCCTCTAGCGGGGGGCAGGACGGATACGCAGTATTTT. It yields the protein CASTPLAGGRTDTQYF. Full variable domain (missing parts from reference TRBV19 and TRBJ2-3): DGGITQSPKYLFRKEGQNVTLSCEQNLNHDAMYWYRQDPGQGLRLIYYSQIVNDFQKGDIAEGYSVSREKKESFPLTVTSAQKNPTAFYLCASTPLAGGRTDTQYFGPGTRLTVL.

This chain connects TRBV30 to TRBJ2-1; 7 nucleotides match TRBD2. Trimming at V came to 0 bases and at J to 6 bases, leaving 5 bases not matched to a gene. This CDR3 spans 14 amino acids. The germline V gene has CDR1 GTSNPN and CDR2 SVGIG (reference sequence). The CDR3 protein is CAWSVGQRGNEQFF. The CDR3 DNA sequence: TGTGCCTGGAGTGTAGGGCAGCGGGGCAATGAGCAGTTCTTC.

The chain couples TRBV7-2 to TRBJ1-6, with D perhaps TRBD1 (5 bases). Looked up from germline, CDR1 is SGHTA and CDR2 is FQGNSA. CDR3 length: 13 amino acids. Deletions cut 3 bases from V and 18 bases from J, with 18 bases between. The CDR3 loop reads CASSFGAGQEPHF. Written as DNA, the CDR3 is TGTGCCAGCAGCTTTGGGGCAGGGCAAGAGCCCCACTTT.

The rearrangement uses TRBV5-1 and TRBJ1-2; the D gene is possibly TRBD1 (6 bases). Trimming took 0 bases from V and 1 from J, leaving 7 bases between them. The CDR3 is 14 amino acids. Germline lookup yields CDR1 SGHRS and CDR2 YFSETQ. The CDR3 coding sequence is TGCGCCAGCAGCTTGGCAGGGGTTAACTATGGCTACACCTTC. Protein sequence: CASSLAGVNYGYTF.

This clone has only one observation. The chain employs TRBV7-3 and TRBJ2-2, with 7 nucleotides matching TRBD1. The CDR3 runs 16 residues. CDR1 and CDR2 from the germline V gene are SGHTA and FQGTGA. V lost 5 bases, J lost 6 bases, and 12 bases stayed unmatched. The CDR3 bases are TGTGCCAGCAGCCCCCGTTTAGGGGGCGCGTCCGGGGAGCTGTTTTTT. The encoded protein is CASSPRLGGASGELFF.

This sequence joins TRBV29-1 and TRBJ1-1; D gene ambiguous. V lost 5 bases, J lost 4 bases, and 14 bases lay in between. Germline-derived CDR1 and CDR2 are SQVTM and ANQGSEA. The CDR3 loop spans 13 amino acids. The CDR3 DNA is TGCAGCGTTATACCAAGGGCAGCCACTGAAGCTTTCTTT. Translating gives CSVIPRAATEAFF.

V usage is TRBV19 and J usage is TRBJ2-5; D not resolved. V dropped 4 bases and J dropped 5 bases, with 17 bases sitting between them. The germline V gene encodes CDR1 LNHDA and CDR2 SQIVND (reference sequence). The CDR3 length is 15 residues. This CDR3 is CASSTRGTWWETQYF. CDR3 DNA sequence: TGTGCCAGTAGTACCCGTGGTACTTGGTGGGAGACCCAGTACTTC.

This clone was detected only a few times. V and J are TRBV6-1 and TRBJ1-6, with TRBD1 identical over 12 bases. V lost 4 bases and J lost 6; bases outside the gene matches: 10. This CDR3 comprises 18 residues. Germline V gives CDR1 MNHNS, CDR2 SASEGT. The CDR3 protein is CASSGRLGTGGGNSPLHF. The CDR3 nucleotides are TGTGCCAGCAGTGGACGATTGGGGACAGGGGGCGGTAATTCACCCCTCCACTTT.

This clone is categorized as medium-sized (0.01 to 0.1%). The chain recombines TRBV29-1 with TRBJ1-2; 7 bases are shared with TRBD1. Germline V CDR1 and CDR2: SQVTM, ANQGSEA. V lost 7 bases, J lost 7 bases, and 12 bases stayed unmatched. CDR3 length equals 13 residues. CDR3 sequence reads: CSARDSLGFGYTF. CDR3 nucleotides: TGCAGCGCTCGGGACAGCCTTGGCTTTGGCTACACCTTC.

The genes are TRBV4-1 and TRBJ2-7, with a tentative D call TRBD2 (5 bases). The CDR3 runs to 13 residues. The V gene's germline CDR1 is MGHRA and CDR2 YSYEKL. V was shortened by 1 base and J by 1 base, with 5 bases between the two germline ends. DNA of the CDR3: TGCGCCAGCAGCCAAGGAGGGTCCTACGAGCAGTACGTC. Translation gives CASSQGGSYEQYV.